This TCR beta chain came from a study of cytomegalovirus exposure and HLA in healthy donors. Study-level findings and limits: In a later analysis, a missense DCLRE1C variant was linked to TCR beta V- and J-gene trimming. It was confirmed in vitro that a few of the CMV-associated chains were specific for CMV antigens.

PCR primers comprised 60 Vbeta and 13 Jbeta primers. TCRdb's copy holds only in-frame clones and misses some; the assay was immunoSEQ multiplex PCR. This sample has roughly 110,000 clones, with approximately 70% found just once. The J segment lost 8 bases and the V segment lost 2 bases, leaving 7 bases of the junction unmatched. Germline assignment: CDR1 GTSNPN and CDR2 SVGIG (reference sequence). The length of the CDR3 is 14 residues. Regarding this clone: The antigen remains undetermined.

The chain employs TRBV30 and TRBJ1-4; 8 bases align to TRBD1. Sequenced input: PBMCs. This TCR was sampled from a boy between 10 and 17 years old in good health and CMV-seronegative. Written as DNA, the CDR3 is TGTGCCTGGAGTAAGACAGGGGCCCTCGAAAAACTGTTTTTT. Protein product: CAWSKTGALEKLFF.